What follows are 20 T cell receptor beta chains derived from one specimen sequenced in a study of beta chain features in type 1 diabetes. Study observations and caveats: Significant though moderate, a shortening of TCRB CDR3s appeared in all four CD4+ subsets of Type 1 diabetes patients.

No antigen is known for these receptors. Expressed TCRB transcripts were sequenced because the entire RNA isolate underwent reverse transcription. TCRdb keeps only in-frame clones here, not all; method: immunoSEQ multiplex PCR. The data show around 250,000 clones, around an eighth seen once. What was sequenced was naive CD4+ T cells from blood. The receptors were gathered from a man aged 25-40 years with type 1 diabetes.

There are a few counts of this clone. This sequence joins TRBV18 and TRBJ1-1; no clear D gene. V was pared by 2 bases and J by 7 bases, with 8 bases between. Germline loops: CDR1 KGHSH, CDR2 LQKENI. This CDR3 is built from 12 residues. In nucleotides, the CDR3 is TGTGCCAGCTCACCATGGAGGGATGAAGCTTTCTTT. It yields the protein CASSPWRDEAFF. The full variable domain, completed using reference TRBV18 and TRBJ1-1, is NAGVMQNPRHLVRRRGQEARLRCSPMKGHSHVYWYRQLPEEGLKFMVYLQKENIIDESGMPKERFSAEFPKEGPSILRIQQVVRGDSAAYFCASSPWRDEAFFGQGTRLTVV.

This clone came up a few times. This chain uses TRBV30 with TRBJ1-2; D gene uncertain. V lost 4 bases, J lost 4 bases, and 19 bases lay in between. The CDR3 has 15 amino acids. Germline values: CDR1 GTSNPN, CDR2 SVGIG (reference sequence). The CDR3 nucleotides are TGTGCCTGGACAGGAGGGCCCTCGGGTAGCTATGGCTACACCTTC. Translating it yields CAWTGGPSGSYGYTF.

The genes are TRBV6-1 and TRBJ2-7; 7 bases match TRBD1. This CDR3 has 14 residues. V lost 6 bases, J lost 0 bases, and 5 bases stayed unmatched. Germline V gives CDR1 MNHNS, CDR2 SASEGT. Here the CDR3 reads CASRLNRGSYEQYF. CDR3 coding DNA: TGTGCCAGCAGACTAAACAGGGGCTCCTACGAGCAGTACTTC.

This clone came up a few times. The chain employs TRBV11-1 and TRBJ2-2; TRBD1 matches at 7 bases. V trimming: 5 bases; J trimming: 2 bases; junction bases outside the gene matches: 5. Germline CDR1 and CDR2: SGHAT and FQDESV (reference sequence). This CDR3 is 15 amino acids long. CDR3 amino acids: CASSPGQLNTGELFF. DNA for the CDR3: TGTGCCAGCAGCCCGGGACAGCTAAACACCGGGGAGCTGTTTTTT.

The gene calls are TRBV4-2 and TRBJ2-1; 8 nucleotides align to TRBD1. Germline V lookup: CDR1 LGHNA, CDR2 YNFKEQ. The CDR3 spans 17 residues. J gave up 12 bases and V 1 base, and 17 bases lay outside the gene matches. The CDR3 loop reads CASSQGSAGQGPVGQFF. CDR3 nucleotide sequence: TGTGCCAGCAGCCAAGGATCTGCAGGACAGGGTCCCGTTGGGCAGTTCTTC.

The chain couples TRBV10-3 to TRBJ2-7, with D possibly matching TRBD2 (6 bases). In germline, CDR1 is ENHRY, CDR2 SYGVKD. Trimming removed 9 bases at V and 3 bases at J, with 21 bases between. This CDR3 has 15 residues. This chain's CDR3 is CAISPPIGSGYEQYF. CDR3 nucleotides: TGTGCCATTAGTCCCCCGATCGGGAGCGGCTACGAGCAGTACTTC.

The chain couples TRBV7-2 to TRBJ2-3, with 8 bases fitting TRBD1. From germline, CDR1 is SGHTA and CDR2 FQGNSA. J gave up 4 bases and V 5 bases, and 8 bases lay outside the gene matches. The CDR3 has 15 residues. CDR3 residues: CASSRTGRVADTQYF. The CDR3, as DNA: TGTGCCAGCAGCCGGACAGGGAGAGTGGCAGATACGCAGTATTTT. Variable domain in full (rest from reference TRBV7-2 and TRBJ2-3): GAGVSQSPSNKVTEKGKDVELRCDPISGHTALYWYRQSLGQGLEFLIYFQGNSAPDKSGLPSDRFSAERTGGSVSTLTIQRTQQEDSAVYLCASSRTGRVADTQYFGPGTRLTVL.

The chain combines TRBV4-2 with TRBJ2-3; D not certain. The CDR3 sequence is 13 residues long. The germline CDR1 and CDR2 sequences are LGHNA and YNFKEQ. Trimming removed 4 bases from V and 6 bases from J, with 11 bases in between. The DNA of the CDR3 is TGTGCCAGCAGCCCACAACCCGGGGATACGCAGTATTTT. This sequence encodes CASSPQPGDTQYF.

The rearrangement uses TRBV6-6 and TRBJ2-7; weak D call: TRBD1 (6 bases). Germline CDR1 is MNHNY and CDR2 is SVGAGI (reference sequence). Trimming left V 6 bases short and J 3 bases short, with 18 bases between. This CDR3 comprises 15 residues. The DNA for the CDR3 is TGTGCCAGCAGAGACCCCGGGCAGGGGATCTACGAGCAGTACTTC. Translating it yields CASRDPGQGIYEQYF.

The chain combines TRBV9 with TRBJ2-1; 9 bases match TRBD1. This CDR3 is built from 15 residues. Unmatched junction bases numbered 8, after V lost 4 bases and J lost 6 bases. The V gene's germline CDR1 is SGDLS and CDR2 YYNGEE. The CDR3 loop is CASSTTGGYGNEQFF. Written as DNA, the CDR3 is TGTGCCAGCAGCACCACAGGGGGCTATGGCAATGAGCAGTTCTTC.

This clone has more than one count but fewer than ten. This same CDR3 is encoded by further DNA sequences in the sample. The CDR3: CASSPGLSTDTQYF. Here the CDR3 DNA reads TGTGCCAGCAGCCCGGGACTTAGCACAGATACGCAGTATTTT. The rearrangement joins TRBV9 to TRBJ2-3, with D tentatively TRBD2 (6 bases). This CDR3 contains 14 residues. CDR1 SGDLS and CDR2 YYNGEE come from the germline V gene. V shed 4 bases and J shed 0 bases, with 9 bases lying between them.

The genes are TRBV6-5 and TRBJ2-1; TRBD2 might be the D (5 bases). The CDR3 has 15 residues. Germline V gene data show CDR1 as MNHEY and CDR2 as SVGAGI. The ends were cut back, 6 bases at V and 0 bases at J, with 12 bases in the middle. CDR3 sequence: CASRRAGNSYNEQFF. In nucleotides, the CDR3 is TGTGCCAGCAGGCGGGCGGGTAACTCCTACAATGAGCAGTTCTTC.

This clone has just a few counts. The rearrangement links TRBV20-1 to TRBJ2-1, with D unresolved. The CDR3 contains 10 residues. Germline V CDR1 and CDR2: DFQATT, SNEGSKA (reference sequence). Trimming took off 1 base at V and 10 bases at J, with 5 bases between the two ends. This CDR3 is CSARVAEQFF. CDR3 nucleotide sequence: TGCAGTGCTAGAGTTGCGGAGCAGTTCTTC.

This clone has a handful of counts. V is TRBV7-2 and J is TRBJ2-3; D might be TRBD1 (6 bases). Per germline, CDR1 SGHTA and CDR2 FQGNSA. The ends were cut back, 5 bases at V and 10 bases at J, with 13 bases in the middle. The CDR3 has 12 amino acids. As DNA, the CDR3 is TGTGCCAGCAGCGTGGACAGTCAACCGCAGTATTTT. The encoded protein is CASSVDSQPQYF.

This clone was seen a few times. The genes are TRBV9 and TRBJ2-7, with 7 bases identical to TRBD1. In germline, CDR1 is SGDLS, CDR2 YYNGEE. The CDR3 is 14 amino acids. V lost 0 bases and J lost 10; bases outside the gene matches: 10. CDR3 bases: TGTGCCAGCAGCGTAGGGGACAGAAGTACGAGCCAGTACTTC. This codes for CASSVGDRSTSQYF.

The V gene is TRBV30, the J gene TRBJ1-6, with D uncertain. Trimming removed 5 bases at V and 7 bases at J, with 12 bases between. Germline CDR1 GTSNPN, CDR2 SVGIG (reference sequence). The CDR3 consists of 13 residues. CDR3 DNA sequence: TGTGCCTGGGCCTGGGAGTACAATTCACCCCTCCACTTT. Translating gives CAWAWEYNSPLHF.

The chain joins TRBV2 to TRBJ1-5, with a weak D call TRBD1 (6 bases). Germline values: CDR1 SNHLY, CDR2 FYNNEI. V shed 4 bases and J shed 0 bases, with 10 bases lying between them. The CDR3 is 15 amino acids. CDR3 residues: CASSGTAISNQPQHF. CDR3 DNA: TGTGCCAGCAGTGGGACAGCTATTAGCAATCAGCCCCAGCATTTT.

This clone appeared a few times. The chain is built from TRBV10-1 and TRBJ2-5, with D possibly TRBD1 on 5 matching bases. The germline V gene encodes CDR1 WNHNN and CDR2 SYGVQD (reference sequence). The CDR3 is 15 residues long. The V and J ends lost 4 bases and 0 bases respectively, with 12 bases between them. DNA of the CDR3: TGCGCCAGCAGTGTAGACAGTCGCGACCAAGAGACCCAGTACTTC. Translation gives CASSVDSRDQETQYF.

This clone was detected a few times. The chain uses TRBV14 and TRBJ2-7; 7 nucleotides align to TRBD2. The CDR3 contains 15 residues. V lost 0 bases and J lost 4; bases outside the gene matches: 6. Per germline, CDR1 SGHDN and CDR2 FVKESK. CDR3: CASSQDIAGTYEQYF. In nucleotides, the CDR3 is TGTGCCAGCAGCCAAGATATAGCGGGTACATACGAGCAGTACTTC. Based on the CDR3 plus reference TRBV14 and TRBJ2-7, the full variable domain is EAGVTQFPSHSVIEKGQTVTLRCDPISGHDNLYWYRRVMGKEIKFLLHFVKESKQDESGMPNNRFLAERTGGTYSTLKVQPAELEDSGVYFCASSQDIAGTYEQYFGPGTRLTVT.

In its sample, this clone was seen a few times. The chain carries TRBV7-9 and TRBJ2-7, with D maybe TRBD1 (7 bases). CDR3 length: 14 residues. Germline CDR1 SEHNR, CDR2 FQNEAQ (reference sequence). V dropped 4 bases and J dropped 4 bases, with 14 bases sitting between them. In DNA, the CDR3 is TGTGCCAGCAGCTCGCGGGACAGAGTTTACGAGCAGTACTTC. Translated: CASSSRDRVYEQYF.